The 8 T cell receptor beta chains listed next were all sequenced from one sample in a study of cytomegalovirus exposure and HLA in healthy donors. Data came from immunoSEQ multiplex PCR; TCRdb stores just in-frame clones and leaves some out. The data hold approximately 230,000 clones, with about 90% observed a single time. The sequenced sample was PBMCs. The source is a man between 18 and 29 years old in good health and CMV-seropositive.

V and J are TRBV6-1 and TRBJ1-5; TRBD1 aligns across 7 bases. V lost 1 base to trimming and J lost 0 bases; unmatched junction nucleotides: 9. The CDR3 has 18 amino acids. Germline V gives CDR1 MNHNS, CDR2 SASEGT. CDR3 DNA: TGTGCCAGCAGTGAAGGACAGGGCTACGGATATAGCAATCAGCCCCAGCATTTT. Translated: CASSEGQGYGYSNQPQHF.

The V and J genes are TRBV10-1 and TRBJ1-2, with D unresolved. The CDR3 runs 13 residues. V was shortened by 3 bases and J by 7 bases, with 12 bases between the two germline ends. CDR1 WNHNN and CDR2 SYGVQD come from the germline V gene (reference sequence). The DNA for the CDR3 is TGCGCCAGCAGTGACCTCCCCGACCGTGGCTACACCTTC. Amino acids: CASSDLPDRGYTF.

The count of this clone is one. The rearrangement joins TRBV9 to TRBJ2-1, with D perhaps matching TRBD2 (6 bases). V gave up 3 bases and J gave up 0 bases, with 13 bases separating them. This CDR3 contains 16 residues. CDR1 and CDR2 (germline): SGDLS, YYNGEE. The CDR3 region is CASSETRYLSYNEQFF. In DNA form, the CDR3 reads TGTGCCAGCAGCGAGACTAGGTACCTCTCCTACAATGAGCAGTTCTTC.

V and J are TRBV4-3 and TRBJ1-4; no firm D call. The CDR3 is 19 amino acids. Trimming left V 3 bases short and J 0 bases short, with 20 bases between. Germline V gene lookup returns CDR1 LGHNA and CDR2 YSLEER. CDR3 DNA sequence: TGCGCCAGCAGCCATCCCGGCCTCACCCTACGTCCAACTAATGAAAAACTGTTTTTT. Protein sequence: CASSHPGLTLRPTNEKLFF.

This clone was counted between two and nine times. V is TRBV7-8 and J is TRBJ1-4; a weak D match, TRBD1 (5 bases). Germline V CDR1 and CDR2: SGHVS, FQNEAQ. V lost 6 bases to trimming and J lost 7 bases, with 12 bases between them. This CDR3 is 13 amino acids long. CDR3 nucleotide sequence: TGTGCCAGCAGTCGGGACGGGGGTGAAAAACTGTTTTTT. It specifies CASSRDGGEKLFF.

This chain connects TRBV4-3 to TRBJ2-1; D is unclear. CDR1 and CDR2 from the germline V gene are LGHNA and YSLEER. The CDR3 spans 13 residues. Trimming took off 3 bases at V and 7 bases at J, with 10 bases between the two ends. CDR3 in amino acids: CASSHRNANEQFF. The CDR3, as DNA: TGCGCCAGCAGCCACCGAAACGCGAATGAGCAGTTCTTC.

This chain connects TRBV5-1 to TRBJ1-4; possible D gene TRBD1, 6 bases. The CDR3 covers 13 residues. Trimming took 3 bases from V and 4 from J, leaving 7 bases between them. Germline V gives CDR1 SGHRS, CDR2 YFSETQ. The CDR3 loop reads CASSYRVNEKLFF. Written as DNA, the CDR3 is TGCGCCAGCAGCTACAGGGTTAATGAAAAACTGTTTTTT.

This clone showed up just a few times. The sample holds other DNA sequences that translate to the same CDR3. Here the CDR3 DNA reads TGCGCCAGCAGAACAGGTTCCTACGAGCAGTACTTC. Translating it yields CASRTGSYEQYF. V is TRBV5-1 and J is TRBJ2-7; a possible D gene is TRBD1 (5 bases). The germline CDR1 and CDR2 sequences are SGHRS and YFSETQ. The length of the CDR3 is 12 residues. The V and J ends lost 5 bases and 1 base respectively, with 7 bases between them.